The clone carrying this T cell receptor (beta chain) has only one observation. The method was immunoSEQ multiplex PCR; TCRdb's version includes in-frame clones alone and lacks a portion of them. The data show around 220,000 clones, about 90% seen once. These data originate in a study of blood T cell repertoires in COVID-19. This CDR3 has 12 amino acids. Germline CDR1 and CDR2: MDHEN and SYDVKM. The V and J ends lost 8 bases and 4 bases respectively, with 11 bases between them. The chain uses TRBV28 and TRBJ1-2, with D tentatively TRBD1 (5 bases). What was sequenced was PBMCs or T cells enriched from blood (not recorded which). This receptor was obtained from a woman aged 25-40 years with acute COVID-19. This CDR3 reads CASLKGAYGYTF. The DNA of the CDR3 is TGTGCCAGCCTAAAAGGGGCCTATGGCTACACCTTC.